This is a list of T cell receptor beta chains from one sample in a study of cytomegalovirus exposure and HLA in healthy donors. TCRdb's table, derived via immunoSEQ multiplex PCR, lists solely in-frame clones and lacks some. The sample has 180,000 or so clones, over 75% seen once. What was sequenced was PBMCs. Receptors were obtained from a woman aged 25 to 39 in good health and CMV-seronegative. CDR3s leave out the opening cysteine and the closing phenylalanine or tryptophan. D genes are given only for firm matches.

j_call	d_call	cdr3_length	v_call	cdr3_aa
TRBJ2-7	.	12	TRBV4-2	ASSQGGVFYEQY
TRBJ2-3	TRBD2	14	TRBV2	ASSRPAGGLSDTQY
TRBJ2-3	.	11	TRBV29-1	SIRGAGTFYQY
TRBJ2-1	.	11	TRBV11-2	ASSLSSFGEQF
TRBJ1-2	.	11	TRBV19	ASSIGVRYGYT
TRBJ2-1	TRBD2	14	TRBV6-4	ASSALSGRAYNEQF
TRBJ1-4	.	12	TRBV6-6	ASIQGLTNEKLF
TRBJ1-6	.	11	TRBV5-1	ASSSPSGSPLH
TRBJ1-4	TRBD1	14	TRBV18	ASSPLDRGHNEKLF
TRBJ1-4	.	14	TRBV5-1	ASSRLGGAPNEKLF
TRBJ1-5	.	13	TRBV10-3	ATSETGAAGQPQH
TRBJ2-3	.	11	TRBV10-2	ASSLTTRDTQY
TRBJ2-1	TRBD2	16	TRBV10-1	ASSPGALAGGKYNEQF
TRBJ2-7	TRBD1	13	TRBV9	ASSGEGTGFYEQY
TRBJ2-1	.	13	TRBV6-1	ASMGGGAQYNEQF
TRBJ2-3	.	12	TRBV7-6	ASSLGDRTDTQY
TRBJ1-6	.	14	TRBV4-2	ASSQEGGVENSPLH
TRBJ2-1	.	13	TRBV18	ASSPSWGEDNEQF
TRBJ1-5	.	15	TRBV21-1	ASSKRGRGQQNQPQH
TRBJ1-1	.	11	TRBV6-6	ASSNRVYTEAF
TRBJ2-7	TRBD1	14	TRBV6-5	ASSYTGTGGLQGQY
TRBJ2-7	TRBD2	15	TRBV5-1	ASSSGLAGGRYDEQY
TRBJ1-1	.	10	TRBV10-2	ASSEIGREAF
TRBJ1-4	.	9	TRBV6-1	ASLLREKLF
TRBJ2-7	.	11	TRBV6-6	ASRPTGSYEQY
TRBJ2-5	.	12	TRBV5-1	ASSLAGTQETQY
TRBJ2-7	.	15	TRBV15	ATSRGNMARDGYEQY
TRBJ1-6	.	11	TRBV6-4	ASSDSENSPLH
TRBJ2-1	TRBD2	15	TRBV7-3	ASSPRTSGGVTNEQF
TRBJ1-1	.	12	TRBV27	ASSSQRGGTEAF
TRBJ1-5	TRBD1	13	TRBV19	ASSIDGDRNQPQH
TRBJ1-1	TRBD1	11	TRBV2	ARRRDSDTEAF
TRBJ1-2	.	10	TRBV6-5	VSGRINYGYT
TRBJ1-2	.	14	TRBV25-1	ASSESGAAEDYGYT
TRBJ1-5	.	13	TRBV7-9	ASSLGPGGVRPQH
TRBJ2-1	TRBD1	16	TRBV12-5	ASGPRPDWTGTYNEQF
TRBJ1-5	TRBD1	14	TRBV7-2	ASSPPQGVGNQPQH
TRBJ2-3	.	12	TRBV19	ASSIRPTTGTQY
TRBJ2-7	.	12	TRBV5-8	ASSLRTSQYEQY
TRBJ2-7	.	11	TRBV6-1	ASSEQGTYEQY
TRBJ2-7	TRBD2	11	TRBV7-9	ASSLVAGGEQY
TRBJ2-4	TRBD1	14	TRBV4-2	ASSQAAGGSDFIQY
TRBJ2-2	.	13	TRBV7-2	ASSLAFSGNGELF
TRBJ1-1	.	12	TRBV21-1	ASSQETGNTEAF
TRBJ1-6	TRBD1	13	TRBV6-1	AISYTGVSNSPLH
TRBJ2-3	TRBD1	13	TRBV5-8	ASSFGTGEPDTQY